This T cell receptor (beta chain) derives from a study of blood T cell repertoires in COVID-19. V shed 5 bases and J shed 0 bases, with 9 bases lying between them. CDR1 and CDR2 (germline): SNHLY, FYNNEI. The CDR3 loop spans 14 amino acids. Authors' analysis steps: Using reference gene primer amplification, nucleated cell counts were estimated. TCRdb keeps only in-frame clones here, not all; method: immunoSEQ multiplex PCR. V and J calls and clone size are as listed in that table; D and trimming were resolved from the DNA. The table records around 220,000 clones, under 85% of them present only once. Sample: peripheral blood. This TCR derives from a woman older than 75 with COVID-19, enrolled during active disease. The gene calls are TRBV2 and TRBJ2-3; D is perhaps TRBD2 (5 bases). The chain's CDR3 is CASSTRRSTDTQYF. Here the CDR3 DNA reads TGTGCCAGCAGTACTAGGCGTAGCACAGATACGCAGTATTTT.